This T cell receptor (beta chain) was sequenced during a study of blood T cell repertoires in COVID-19. Background on the study: Acute and convalescent COVID-19 specimens originated in the United States, Italy and Spain. The cDNA or gDNA used as material had been derived from T cells, B-cell-depleted T cells, or PBMCs.

The ends were cut back, 2 bases at V and 2 bases at J, with 10 bases in the middle. CDR3 length equals 15 residues. Germline V CDR1 and CDR2: MNHEY, SVGAGI. In the authors' methods: The authors estimated nucleated cell counts from reference gene primer amplification. The method was immunoSEQ multiplex PCR; TCRdb's version includes in-frame clones alone and lacks a portion of them. The DNA gave D and trimming, while V, J and clone size come from that table. The repertoire consists of fewer than 250,000 clones, with approximately 84% occurring once and the leading ten covering almost 4.5%. J is TRBJ1-5 and V is TRBV6-5; perhaps TRBD1 as D (5 bases). This TCR derives from a man aged 45 to 65 with acute or convalescent COVID-19. The specimen was peripheral blood. The CDR3 DNA reads TGTGCCAGCAGTTACGGCGGGGGGGGCAATCAGCCCCAGCATTTT. Protein sequence: CASSYGGGGNQPQHF.